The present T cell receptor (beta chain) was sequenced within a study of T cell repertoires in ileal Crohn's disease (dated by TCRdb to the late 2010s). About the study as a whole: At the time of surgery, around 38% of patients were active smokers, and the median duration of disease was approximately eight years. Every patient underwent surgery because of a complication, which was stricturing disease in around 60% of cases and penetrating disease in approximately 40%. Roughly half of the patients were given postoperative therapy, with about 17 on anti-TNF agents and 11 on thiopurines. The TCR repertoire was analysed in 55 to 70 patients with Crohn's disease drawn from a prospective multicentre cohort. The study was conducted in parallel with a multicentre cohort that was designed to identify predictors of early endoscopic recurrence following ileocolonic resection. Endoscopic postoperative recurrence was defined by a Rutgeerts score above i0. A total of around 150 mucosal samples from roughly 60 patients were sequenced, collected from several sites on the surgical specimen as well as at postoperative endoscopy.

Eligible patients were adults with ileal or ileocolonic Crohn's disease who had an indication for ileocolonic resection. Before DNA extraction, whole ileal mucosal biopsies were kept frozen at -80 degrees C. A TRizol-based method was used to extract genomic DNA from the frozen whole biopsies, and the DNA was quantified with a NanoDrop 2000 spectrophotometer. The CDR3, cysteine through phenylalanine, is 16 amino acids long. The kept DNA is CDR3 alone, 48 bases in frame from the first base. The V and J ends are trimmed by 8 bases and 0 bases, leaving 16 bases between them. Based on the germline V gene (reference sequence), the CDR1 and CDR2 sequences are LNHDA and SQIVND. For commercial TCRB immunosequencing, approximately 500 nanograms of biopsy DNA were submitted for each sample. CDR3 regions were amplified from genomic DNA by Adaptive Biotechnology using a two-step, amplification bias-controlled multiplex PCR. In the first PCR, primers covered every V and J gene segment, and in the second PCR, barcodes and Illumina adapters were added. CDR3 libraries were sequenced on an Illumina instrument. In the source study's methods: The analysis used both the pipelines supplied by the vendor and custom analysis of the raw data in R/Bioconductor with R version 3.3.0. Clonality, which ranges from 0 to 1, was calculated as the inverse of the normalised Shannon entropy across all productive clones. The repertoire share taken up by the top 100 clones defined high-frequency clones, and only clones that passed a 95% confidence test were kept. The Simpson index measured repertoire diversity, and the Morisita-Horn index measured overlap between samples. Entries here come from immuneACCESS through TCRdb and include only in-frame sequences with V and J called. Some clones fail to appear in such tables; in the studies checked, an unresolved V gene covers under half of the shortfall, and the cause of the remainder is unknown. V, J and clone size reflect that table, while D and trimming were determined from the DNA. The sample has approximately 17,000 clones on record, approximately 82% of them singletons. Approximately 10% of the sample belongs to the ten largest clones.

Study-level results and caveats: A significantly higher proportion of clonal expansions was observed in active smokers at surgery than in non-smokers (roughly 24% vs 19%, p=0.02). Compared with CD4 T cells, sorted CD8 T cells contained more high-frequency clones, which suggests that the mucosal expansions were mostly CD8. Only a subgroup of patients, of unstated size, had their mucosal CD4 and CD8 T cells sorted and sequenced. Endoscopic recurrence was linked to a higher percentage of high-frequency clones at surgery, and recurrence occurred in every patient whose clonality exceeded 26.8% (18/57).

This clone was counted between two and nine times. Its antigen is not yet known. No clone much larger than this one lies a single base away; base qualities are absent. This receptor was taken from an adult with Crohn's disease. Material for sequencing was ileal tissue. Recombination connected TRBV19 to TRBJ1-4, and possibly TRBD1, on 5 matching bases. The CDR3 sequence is CASSRGILATNEKLFF. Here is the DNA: TGTGCCAGTTCCCGGGGGATTCTTGCAACTAATGAAAAACTGTTTTTT.